This T cell receptor beta chain originates from a study of cytomegalovirus exposure and HLA in healthy donors. Study-wide results and caveats: The authors later found TCR association rates varying by HLA locus, with DRB1 most and HLA-C fewest.

PCR used 60 Vbeta primers and 13 Jbeta primers. Sequencing was performed with immunoSEQ multiplex PCR; in TCRdb, only in-frame clones are kept and a portion is missing. The table has roughly 200,000 clones, over 70% seen once. A word on this clone: Its specificity is not known.

This receptor was taken from a boy between 2 and 10 years old in good health and CMV-seronegative. The sequenced sample consisted of PBMCs.

CDR3 amino acids: CASSGGTGSHEQYF. The CDR3 nucleotides are TGTGCCAGCAGCGGAGGGACAGGGTCCCACGAGCAGTACTTC. The chain links TRBV7-9 to TRBJ2-7; TRBD1 aligns across 9 bases. V shed 5 bases and J 5 bases; nucleotides not matched to a gene: 7. In germline, CDR1 is SEHNR, CDR2 FQNEAQ (reference sequence). This CDR3 has 14 amino acids.